This T cell receptor beta chain was identified in a study of tumor-infiltrating lymphocytes in oesophageal squamous cell carcinoma. This clonotype is classed as medium-sized. Between the trimmed V and J ends, which lost 6 bases and 2 bases, there was a span of 11 bases. There are 14 residues in the CDR3. Germline loops: CDR1 SGHTA, CDR2 FQGNSA. MiXCR was run by TCRdb on the PCR reads, yielding one entry per CDR3 protein. The sample lists around 6,200 distinct CDR3 sequences; just over 14% were seen once. The genes are TRBV7-2 and TRBJ1-5; D gene unclear. The receptor was isolated from a male donor with esophageal squamous cell carcinoma. The sample was esophageal tumor tissue. The CDR3 sequence: CASSIRLGNQPQHF. The CDR3 region has the DNA TGTGCCAGCAGTATCCGTCTTGGCAATCAGCCCCAGCATTTT. Variable domain in full (rest from reference TRBV7-2 and TRBJ1-5): GAGVSQSPSNKVTEKGKDVELRCDPISGHTALYWYRQSLGQGLEFLIYFQGNSAPDKSGLPSDRFSAERTGGSVSTLTIQRTQQEDSAVYLCASSIRLGNQPQHFGDGTRLSIL.